This T cell receptor beta chain originates from a study of regulatory T cells in long-lasting Graves disease. The germline CDR1 and CDR2 sequences are SGHTA and FQGNSA. V was clipped by 5 bases and J by 1 base, with 14 bases between them. The CDR3 runs 15 residues. Time point noted: persistent/refractory GD, antithyroid drugs over 5 years with positive TRAb. Generation of the TCR library employed RNA extracted from PBMCs. This clonotype was detected only a few times. Construction of TCR beta libraries relied on iRepertoire HTBI primers and on Arm-PCR targeting CDR3 regions. TCRdb re-called the multiplex PCR reads through MiXCR, storing one row per CDR3 protein. This table has 250,000 to 300,000 distinct CDR3 sequences, approximately 20% appearing once.

The sequences come from peripheral blood mononuclear cells (PBMCs), collected when the disease was refractory, from a patient treated with antithyroid drugs. This TCR derives from a female donor with Graves disease. This chain links TRBV7-2 with TRBJ1-2, with D hard to call. CDR3 sequence reads: CASSASGLYNYGYTF. The CDR3 DNA sequence: TGTGCCAGCAGCGCCTCCGGGCTCTATAACTATGGCTACACCTTC.